The 22 T cell receptor beta chains in this list originate from one sample, sequenced in a study of blood T cell repertoires in COVID-19. Profiled with immunoSEQ multiplex PCR; TCRdb holds only in-frame clones, not every one. Here the sample spans under 300,000 clones, 85% to 90% being singletons. Sequencing was carried out using PBMCs or T cells enriched from blood (not recorded which). These receptors were obtained from an older woman who had recovered from COVID-19.

This clone is a singleton in its sample. The CDR3 protein is CATSRGQETQYF. CDR3 bases: TGTGCCACCAGCAGGGGGCAAGAGACCCAGTACTTC. The rearrangement joins TRBV24-1 to TRBJ2-5; 7 nucleotides agree with TRBD1. The CDR3 is 12 residues long. The germline gives CDR1 KGHDR, CDR2 SFDVKD. Trimming took 7 bases from V and 2 from J; bases not matched to a gene: 0.

The V and J genes are TRBV19 and TRBJ2-5; 8 bases agree with TRBD1. The V and J ends lost 9 bases and 1 base, in that order; junction bases with no gene match: 4. The CDR3 is made up of 13 amino acids. The germline V gene encodes CDR1 LNHDA and CDR2 SQIVND (reference sequence). This CDR3 is CASRGPSQETQYF. The DNA for the CDR3 is TGTGCCAGCAGGGGGCCCTCCCAAGAGACCCAGTACTTC.

The gene calls are TRBV12-5 and TRBJ2-1; D remains ambiguous. The CDR3 runs 12 residues. The germline CDR1 and CDR2 sequences are LGHNT and FRNRAP. Between the trimmed V and J ends, which lost 1 base and 9 bases, there was a span of 7 bases. The CDR3 bases are TGTGCTAGTGGTTTGGGATTAGTTGAGCAGTTCTTC. Its protein product is CASGLGLVEQFF.

The chain joins TRBV15 to TRBJ1-5; D is uncertain. This CDR3 comprises 12 residues. Deletions cut 0 bases from V and 7 bases from J, with 4 bases between. CDR1 is LNHNV, CDR2 YYDKDF, per germline (reference sequence). The CDR3 sequence is CATSRDRQPQHF. CDR3 nucleotide sequence: TGTGCCACCAGCAGAGATCGGCAGCCCCAGCATTTT.

This clone has more than one count but fewer than ten. The chain recombines TRBV11-3 with TRBJ2-7; TRBD1 is a possible D gene (5 bases). Germline V lookup: CDR1 SGHNT, CDR2 YENEEA. V was trimmed by 2 bases and J by 3 bases, leaving 14 bases between them. The CDR3 extends over 15 amino acids. CDR3 loop: CASSLHSDKGYEQYF. The CDR3 DNA reads TGTGCCAGCAGCTTACATTCGGACAAAGGCTACGAGCAGTACTTC.

The gene calls are TRBV28 and TRBJ2-4; perhaps TRBD2 as D (5 bases). This CDR3 contains 12 residues. V was cut by 5 bases and J by 8 bases, with 10 bases left in between. Looked up from germline, CDR1 is MDHEN and CDR2 is SYDVKM. CDR3 nucleotide sequence: TGTGCCAGCAGTCCGGGGTGGGACATTCAGTACTTC. Translation: CASSPGWDIQYF.

The chain joins TRBV6-4 to TRBJ2-3; 9 bases align to TRBD2. The germline CDR1 and CDR2 sequences are MRHNA and SNTAGT. With 0 bases clipped from V and 9 bases from J, the junction kept 10 bases outside the gene matches. CDR3 length: 16 residues. CDR3 sequence reads: CASSDSIAGALGTQYF. The CDR3 DNA follows: TGTGCCAGCAGTGACTCGATAGCGGGGGCCCTAGGAACGCAGTATTTT.

The CDR3 DNA sequence: TGTGCCAGCAGCCCCCGGACAGGGTCGGCCTACGAGCAGTACTTC. Its translation: CASSPRTGSAYEQYF. The chain couples TRBV7-2 to TRBJ2-7; 8 bases are shared with TRBD1. Per the germline V gene, CDR1 is SGHTA and CDR2 is FQGNSA. The CDR3 extends over 15 amino acids. The ends lost 5 bases at V and 2 bases at J; junction bases unmatched: 8. Together with reference TRBV7-2 and TRBJ2-7, the CDR3 gives the full variable domain: GAGVSQSPSNKVTEKGKDVELRCDPISGHTALYWYRQSLGQGLEFLIYFQGNSAPDKSGLPSDRFSAERTGGSVSTLTIQRTQQEDSAVYLCASSPRTGSAYEQYFGPGTRLTVT.

The chain is built from TRBV6-5 and TRBJ1-4; no clear D. The CDR3 covers 12 residues. Germline CDR1 is MNHEY and CDR2 is SVGAGI. V lost 8 bases and J lost 3, with 7 bases in between. CDR3 nucleotide sequence: TGTGCCAGCGGTCGGGCTAATGAAAAACTGTTTTTT. This gives the protein CASGRANEKLFF.

This rearrangement joins TRBV7-6 to TRBJ2-1; 10 bases are a match to TRBD2. The CDR3 is 13 residues long. V trimming: 1 base; J trimming: 16 bases; junction bases outside the gene matches: 7. From germline, CDR1 is SGHVS and CDR2 FNYEAQ. The CDR3 is CASSLEPSGSPFF. For the CDR3, the DNA is TGTGCCAGCAGCTTAGAACCTAGCGGGAGCCCTTTCTTC.

DNA for the CDR3: TGTGCCAGCAGCCAAGATCAAGGACAGGGAGATGGCTACACCTTC. Protein sequence: CASSQDQGQGDGYTF. The V call is TRBV3-1 (or the pseudogene TRBV3-2), the J call TRBJ1-2, with 8 bases identical to TRBD1. Trimming at V came to 0 bases and at J to 6 bases, leaving 6 bases not matched to a gene. Germline values: CDR1 LGHDT, CDR2 YNNKEL (reference sequence). This CDR3 region has 15 residues.

The chain combines TRBV13 with TRBJ2-2; D ambiguous. The ends were cut back, 0 bases at V and 5 bases at J, with 7 bases in the middle. The CDR3 runs to 14 residues. Germline V lookup: CDR1 PRHDT, CDR2 FYEKMQ (reference sequence). CDR3 region: CASSLGLWTGELFF. CDR3 nucleotides: TGTGCCAGCAGCTTAGGCCTATGGACCGGGGAGCTGTTTTTT.

The V gene is TRBV28, the J gene TRBJ1-5, with D tentatively TRBD1 (5 bases). Germline V gives CDR1 MDHEN, CDR2 SYDVKM. The germline V and J ends were trimmed by 6 bases and 0 bases, with 12 bases remaining between them. This CDR3 has 15 residues. This chain's CDR3 is CASRTPGISNQPQHF. In DNA, the CDR3 is TGTGCCAGCAGAACCCCAGGGATTAGCAATCAGCCCCAGCATTTT.

The gene calls are TRBV25-1 and TRBJ1-1; weak D call: TRBD1 (6 bases). The CDR3 has 15 residues. Germline V gives CDR1 MGHDK, CDR2 SYGVNS. Deletions cut 3 bases from V and 0 bases from J, with 11 bases between. The chain's CDR3 is CASSDPGVMNTEAFF. The DNA of the CDR3 is TGTGCCAGCAGTGACCCAGGGGTAATGAACACTGAAGCTTTCTTT.

The rearrangement joins TRBV5-1 to TRBJ2-3; D not certain. The CDR3 is 15 amino acids. Between the trimmed V and J ends, which lost 4 bases and 0 bases, there was a span of 12 bases. Germline V CDR1 and CDR2: SGHRS, YFSETQ. The CDR3 reads CASSTRGASTDTQYF. The CDR3 DNA reads TGCGCCAGCAGCACCCGAGGTGCTAGCACAGATACGCAGTATTTT.

This chain connects TRBV5-1 to TRBJ1-2, with D hard to call. The CDR3 extends over 15 amino acids. With 1 base removed from V and 5 bases from J, the gap between germline ends came to 15 bases. Germline values: CDR1 SGHRS, CDR2 YFSETQ. CDR3 residues: CASSLITGSGYGYTF. The CDR3 bases are TGCGCCAGCAGCTTGATAACCGGGTCCGGGTATGGCTACACCTTC.

The chain carries TRBV10-3 and TRBJ2-3; tentative D call: TRBD2 (5 bases). Trimming removed 3 bases at V and 4 bases at J, with 23 bases between. The CDR3 has 18 residues. Germline lookup yields CDR1 ENHRY and CDR2 SYGVKD. The CDR3 protein is CAISDRGLDDGGSDTQYF. The CDR3 bases are TGTGCCATCAGTGATAGAGGTTTGGATGACGGAGGCTCAGATACGCAGTATTTT.

The rearrangement joins TRBV28 to TRBJ2-1; tentative D call: TRBD2 (5 bases). The V end lost 7 bases, the J end lost 2 bases, and 18 bases lay between the germline ends. The CDR3 totals 16 residues. Looked up from germline, CDR1 is MDHEN and CDR2 is SYDVKM. For the CDR3, the DNA is TGTGCCAGCAAGGGATTCGGACTCCGACCCTACAATGAGCAGTTCTTC. Its translation is CASKGFGLRPYNEQFF. The full variable domain, rest sourced from reference TRBV28 and TRBJ2-1, is DVKVTQSSRYLVKRTGEKVFLECVQDMDHENMFWYRQDPGLGLRLIYFSYDVKMKEKGDIPEGYSVSREKKERFSLILESASTNQTSMYLCASKGFGLRPYNEQFFGPGTRLTVL.

The chain combines TRBV7-3 with TRBJ2-1; 8 nucleotides agree with TRBD2. V shed 7 bases, J shed 0 bases, and the junction held 5 bases outside the gene matches. The CDR3 is made up of 15 amino acids. Per the germline V gene, CDR1 is SGHTA and CDR2 is FQGTGA. CDR3 protein: CASTPAGGSYNEQFF. The DNA of the CDR3 is TGTGCCAGCACCCCGGCGGGAGGCTCCTACAATGAGCAGTTCTTC.

J is TRBJ1-1 and V is TRBV9; 8 positions match TRBD1. There are 17 residues in the CDR3. The V and J ends lost 0 bases and 0 bases, in that order; junction bases with no gene match: 7. Looked up from germline, CDR1 is SGDLS and CDR2 is YYNGEE. CDR3 sequence: CASSVAGTGPMNTEAFF. In DNA, the CDR3 is TGTGCCAGCAGCGTAGCTGGGACAGGCCCTATGAACACTGAAGCTTTCTTT. Based on the CDR3 plus reference TRBV9 and TRBJ1-1, the full variable domain is DSGVTQTPKHLITATGQRVTLRCSPRSGDLSVYWYQQSLDQGLQFLIQYYNGEERAKGNILERFSAQQFPDLHSELNLSSLELGDSALYFCASSVAGTGPMNTEAFFGQGTRLTVV.

V gene TRBV6-5 combines with J gene TRBJ1-4; the D gene is possibly TRBD1 (5 bases). Trimming took off 6 bases at V and 8 bases at J, with 16 bases between the two ends. Germline V lookup: CDR1 MNHEY, CDR2 SVGAGI. CDR3 length: 14 amino acids. CDR3 nucleotide sequence: TGTGCCAGCAGCCAGGGCAGGCGGGGAGAAAAACTGTTTTTT. Protein sequence: CASSQGRRGEKLFF.

V usage is TRBV19 and J usage is TRBJ2-5; D is possibly TRBD2 (6 bases). CDR1 is LNHDA and CDR2 is SQIVND in the germline V gene (reference sequence). The CDR3 has 15 amino acids. Trimming removed 2 bases at V and 5 bases at J, with 15 bases between. This CDR3 reads CASSIWAHGGETQYF. In nucleotides, the CDR3 is TGTGCCAGTAGTATATGGGCCCATGGGGGGGAGACCCAGTACTTC.